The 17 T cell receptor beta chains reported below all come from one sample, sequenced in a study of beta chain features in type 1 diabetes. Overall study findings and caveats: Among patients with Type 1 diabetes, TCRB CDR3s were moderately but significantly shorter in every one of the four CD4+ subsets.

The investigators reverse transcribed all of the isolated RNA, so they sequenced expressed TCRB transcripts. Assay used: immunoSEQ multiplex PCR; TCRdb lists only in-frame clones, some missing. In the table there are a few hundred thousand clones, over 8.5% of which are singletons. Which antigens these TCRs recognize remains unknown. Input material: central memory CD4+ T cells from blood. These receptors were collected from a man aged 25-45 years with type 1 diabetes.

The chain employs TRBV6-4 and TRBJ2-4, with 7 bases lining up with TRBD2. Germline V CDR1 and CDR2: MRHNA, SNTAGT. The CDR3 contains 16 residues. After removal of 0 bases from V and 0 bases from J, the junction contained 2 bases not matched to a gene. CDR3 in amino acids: CASSDSLAEAKNIQYF. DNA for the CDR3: TGTGCCAGCAGTGACTCCCTAGCGGAAGCCAAAAACATTCAGTACTTC.

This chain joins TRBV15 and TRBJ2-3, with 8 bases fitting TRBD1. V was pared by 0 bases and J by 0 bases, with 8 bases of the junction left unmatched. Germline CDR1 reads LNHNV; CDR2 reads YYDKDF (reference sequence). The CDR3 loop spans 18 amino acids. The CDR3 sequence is CATSRDPQGTGSTDTQYF. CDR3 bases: TGTGCCACCAGCAGAGACCCCCAGGGGACAGGTAGCACAGATACGCAGTATTTT.

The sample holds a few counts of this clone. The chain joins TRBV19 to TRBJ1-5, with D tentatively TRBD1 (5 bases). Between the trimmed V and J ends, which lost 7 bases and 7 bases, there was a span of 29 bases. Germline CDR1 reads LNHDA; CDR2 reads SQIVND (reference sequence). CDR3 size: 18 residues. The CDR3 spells CASTPRGRDPTQMQPQHF. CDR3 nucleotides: TGTGCCAGTACTCCGAGGGGACGGGACCCCACTCAGATGCAGCCCCAGCATTTT.

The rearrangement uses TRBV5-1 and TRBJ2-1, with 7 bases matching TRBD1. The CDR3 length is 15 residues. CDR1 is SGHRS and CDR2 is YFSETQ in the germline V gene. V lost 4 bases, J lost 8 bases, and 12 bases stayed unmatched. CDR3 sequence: CASSQQGFVNDEQFF. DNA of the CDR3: TGCGCCAGCAGCCAACAGGGGTTCGTAAACGATGAGCAGTTCTTC.

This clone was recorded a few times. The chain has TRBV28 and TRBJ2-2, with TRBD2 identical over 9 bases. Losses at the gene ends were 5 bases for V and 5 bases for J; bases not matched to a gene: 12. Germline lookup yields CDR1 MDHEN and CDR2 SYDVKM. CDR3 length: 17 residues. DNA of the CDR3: TGTGCCAGCAGTCCCCCCCGGACTAGCGTGCAGACCGGGGAGCTGTTTTTT. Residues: CASSPPRTSVQTGELFF.

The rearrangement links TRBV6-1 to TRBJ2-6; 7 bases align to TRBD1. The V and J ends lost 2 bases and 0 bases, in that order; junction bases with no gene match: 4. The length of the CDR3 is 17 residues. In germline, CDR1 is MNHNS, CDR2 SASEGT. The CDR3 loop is CASSEQGVRSGANVLTF. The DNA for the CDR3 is TGTGCCAGCAGTGAACAGGGGGTCCGCTCTGGGGCCAACGTCCTGACTTTC.

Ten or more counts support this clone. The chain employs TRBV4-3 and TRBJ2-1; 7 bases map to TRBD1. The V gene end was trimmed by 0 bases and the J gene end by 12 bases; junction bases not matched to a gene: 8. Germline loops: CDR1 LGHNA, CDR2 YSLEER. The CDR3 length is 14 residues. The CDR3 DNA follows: TGCGCCAGCAGCCAAGAACGGGACAGCATCATGCAGTTCTTC. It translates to CASSQERDSIMQFF.

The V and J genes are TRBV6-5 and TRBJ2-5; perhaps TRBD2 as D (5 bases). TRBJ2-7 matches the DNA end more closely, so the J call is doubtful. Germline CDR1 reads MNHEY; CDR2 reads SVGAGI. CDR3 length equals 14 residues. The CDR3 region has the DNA TGTGCCAGCAGTTACTCGAGGGCCACCTACGAGCAGTACTTC. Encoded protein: CASSYSRATYEQYF.

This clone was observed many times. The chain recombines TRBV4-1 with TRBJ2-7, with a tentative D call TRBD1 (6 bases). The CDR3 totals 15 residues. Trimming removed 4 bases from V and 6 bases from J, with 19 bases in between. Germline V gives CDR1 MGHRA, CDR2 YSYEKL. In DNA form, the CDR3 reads TGCGCCAGCAGCCGACAACAGGGCGCTGAGGCCGAGCAGTACTTC. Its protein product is CASSRQQGAEAEQYF.

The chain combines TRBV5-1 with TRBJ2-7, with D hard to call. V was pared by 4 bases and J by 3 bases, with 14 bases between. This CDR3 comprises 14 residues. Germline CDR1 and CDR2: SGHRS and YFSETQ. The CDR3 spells CASSPSGNNYEQYF. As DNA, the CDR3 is TGCGCCAGCAGCCCCTCGGGCAACAACTACGAGCAGTACTTC.

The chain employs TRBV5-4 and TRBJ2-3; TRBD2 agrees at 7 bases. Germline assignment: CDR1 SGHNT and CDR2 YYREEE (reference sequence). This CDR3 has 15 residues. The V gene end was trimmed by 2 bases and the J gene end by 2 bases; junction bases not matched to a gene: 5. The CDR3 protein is CASSLGLVATDTQYF. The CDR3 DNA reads TGTGCCAGCAGCTTAGGACTAGTTGCCACAGATACGCAGTATTTT.

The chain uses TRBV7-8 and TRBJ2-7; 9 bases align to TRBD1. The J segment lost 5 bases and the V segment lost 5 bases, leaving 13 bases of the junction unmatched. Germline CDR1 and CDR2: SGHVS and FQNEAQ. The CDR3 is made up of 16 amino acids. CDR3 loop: CASSPQWVTGGHEQYF. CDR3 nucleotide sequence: TGTGCCAGCAGCCCCCAGTGGGTGACAGGGGGGCACGAGCAGTACTTC.

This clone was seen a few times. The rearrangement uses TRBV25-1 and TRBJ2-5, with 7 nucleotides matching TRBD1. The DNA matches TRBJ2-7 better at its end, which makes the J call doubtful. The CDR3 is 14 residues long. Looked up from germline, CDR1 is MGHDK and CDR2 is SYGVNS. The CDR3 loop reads CASTTGQRKDEQYF. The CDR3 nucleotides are TGTGCCAGCACTACGGGACAGAGGAAAGACGAGCAGTACTTC.

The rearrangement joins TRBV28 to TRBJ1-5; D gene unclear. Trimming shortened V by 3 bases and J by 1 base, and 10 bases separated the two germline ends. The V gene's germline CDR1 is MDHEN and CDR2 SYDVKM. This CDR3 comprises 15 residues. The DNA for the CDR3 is TGTGCCAGCAGTTTTGCTATCAGGAGCAATCAGCCCCAGCATTTT. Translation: CASSFAIRSNQPQHF.

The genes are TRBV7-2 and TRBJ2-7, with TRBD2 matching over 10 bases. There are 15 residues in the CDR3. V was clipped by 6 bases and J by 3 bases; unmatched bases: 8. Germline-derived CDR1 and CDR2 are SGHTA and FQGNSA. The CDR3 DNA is TGTGCCAGCAGGAAAGGGGCTAGCGGGAGCTACGAGCAGTACTTC. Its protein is CASRKGASGSYEQYF. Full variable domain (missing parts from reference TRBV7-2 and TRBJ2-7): GAGVSQSPSNKVTEKGKDVELRCDPISGHTALYWYRQSLGQGLEFLIYFQGNSAPDKSGLPSDRFSAERTGGSVSTLTIQRTQQEDSAVYLCASRKGASGSYEQYFGPGTRLTVT.

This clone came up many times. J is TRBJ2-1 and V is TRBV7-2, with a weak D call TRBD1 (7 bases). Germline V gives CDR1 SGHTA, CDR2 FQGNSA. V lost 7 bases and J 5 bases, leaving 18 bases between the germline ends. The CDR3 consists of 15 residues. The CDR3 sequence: CASNEGASVHNEQFF. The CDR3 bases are TGTGCCAGCAACGAGGGGGCTAGCGTCCACAATGAGCAGTTCTTC.

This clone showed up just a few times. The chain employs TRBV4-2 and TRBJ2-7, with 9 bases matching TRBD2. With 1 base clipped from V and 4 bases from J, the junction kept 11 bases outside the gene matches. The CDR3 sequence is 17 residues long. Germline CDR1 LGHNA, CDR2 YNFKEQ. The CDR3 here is CASSQGNMRGGAYEQYF. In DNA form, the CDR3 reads TGTGCCAGCAGCCAAGGGAATATGCGGGGGGGAGCGTACGAGCAGTACTTC.